This T cell receptor beta chain was recovered during a study of OX40 agonist ivuxolimab in advanced cancers. Libraries were prepared by immunoSEQ multiplex PCR; TCRdb keeps only in-frame clonotypes and omits some of them. The repertoire holds about 26,000 clones, with 76% as singletons. Trimming cost V 8 bases and J 4 bases, with 11 bases left between them. Germline CDR1 and CDR2: MNHNS and SASEGT. CDR3 length equals 12 residues. Specimen: CD4+ or CD8+ T cells sorted from blood, collected in a trial of the OX40 agonist ivuxolimab. This sequence was found in an adult with an advanced solid tumor such as melanoma, head and neck, liver or kidney cancer. The chain recombines TRBV6-1 with TRBJ1-1; D remains unclear. CDR3 DNA sequence: TGTGCCAGCGTATCTTGGGGCACTGAAGCTTTCTTT. Amino acid sequence: CASVSWGTEAFF.